These 11 T cell receptor beta chains originate from one sample sequenced in a study of blood T cell repertoires in COVID-19. Profiled with immunoSEQ multiplex PCR; TCRdb holds only in-frame clones, not every one. The sample contains about 330,000 clones, 88% of which appear only once. Sequenced input: PBMCs or T cells enriched from blood (not recorded which). These receptors were taken from a man aged 25 to 40 who had recovered from COVID-19.

This clone was seen just once. This sequence joins TRBV7-6 and TRBJ1-3; D uncertain. Deletions cut 4 bases from V and 0 bases from J, with 16 bases between. CDR3 length equals 17 residues. Germline CDR1 reads SGHVS; CDR2 reads FNYEAQ. This chain's CDR3 is CASSWAEPLTSGNTIYF. The CDR3 coding sequence is TGTGCCAGCAGCTGGGCAGAACCCTTAACCTCTGGAAACACCATATATTTT.

V usage is TRBV30 and J usage is TRBJ1-3; the D is unclear. V was trimmed by 6 bases and J by 4 bases, leaving 7 bases between them. CDR3 size: 11 residues. In germline, CDR1 is GTSNPN, CDR2 SVGIG (reference sequence). CDR3 region: CACYTGNTIYF. In DNA, the CDR3 is TGTGCCTGTTATACAGGAAACACCATATATTTT.

The genes are TRBV6-4 and TRBJ2-3; D not certain. Trimming pared 5 bases from V and 2 bases from J, leaving 11 bases between. The germline CDR1 and CDR2 sequences are MRHNA and SNTAGT. This CDR3 spans 14 amino acids. CDR3 nucleotide sequence: TGTGCCAGCAGTAGTTACTTATACACAGATACGCAGTATTTT. Translating it yields CASSSYLYTDTQYF.

The chain joins TRBV28 to TRBJ1-2, with D tentatively TRBD1 (6 bases). Germline V gene data show CDR1 as MDHEN and CDR2 as SYDVKM. This CDR3 spans 14 amino acids. Deletions cut 4 bases from V and 4 bases from J, with 13 bases between. CDR3 residues: CASSSGERAYGYTF. The DNA for the CDR3 is TGTGCCAGCAGTTCAGGGGAGAGGGCCTATGGCTACACCTTC.

V and J are TRBV3-1 (or the pseudogene TRBV3-2) and TRBJ2-7; perhaps TRBD2 as D (7 bases). The length of the CDR3 is 14 residues. Germline CDR1 is LGHDT and CDR2 is YNNKEL (reference sequence). Trimming pared 3 bases from V and 3 bases from J, leaving 12 bases between. The chain's CDR3 is CASSQGGPLYEQYF. The CDR3 DNA reads as TGTGCCAGCAGCCAGGGGGGGCCTCTCTACGAGCAGTACTTC.

The CDR3 reads CSVGGVAGHRTEAFF. The CDR3 coding sequence is TGCAGCGTTGGGGGGGTGGCAGGGCATCGCACTGAAGCTTTCTTT. The chain joins TRBV29-1 to TRBJ1-1; perhaps TRBD1 as D (5 bases). This CDR3 has 15 residues. V lost 4 bases to trimming and J lost 4 bases, with 19 bases between them. Germline CDR1 and CDR2: SQVTM and ANQGSEA.

CDR3 protein: CASSLEGTGNSPLHF. In DNA, the CDR3 is TGTGCCAGCAGCTTAGAGGGGACAGGCAATTCACCCCTCCACTTT. The chain is built from TRBV7-9 and TRBJ1-6, with TRBD1 identical over 8 bases. J lost 7 bases, V lost 1 base, and 3 bases had no gene match. This CDR3 has 15 amino acids. In germline, CDR1 is SEHNR, CDR2 FQNEAQ (reference sequence).

V gene TRBV7-9 combines with J gene TRBJ1-1, with TRBD1 as a possible D gene (5 bases). Germline V gene lookup returns CDR1 SEHNR and CDR2 FQNEAQ (reference sequence). This CDR3 spans 14 amino acids. The ends were cut back, 4 bases at V and 11 bases at J, with 20 bases in the middle. CDR3: CASSSLWTNKGAFF. The CDR3 coding sequence is TGTGCCAGCAGCTCATTATGGACTAACAAGGGGGCTTTCTTT.

This clone has just one count. In DNA form, the CDR3 reads TGTGCCAGCAGCAAAGGTCGGTCACAGGGTGGCACCGGGGAGCTGTTTTTT. Protein product: CASSKGRSQGGTGELFF. J is TRBJ2-2 and V is TRBV21-1; the table's D call, TRBD1, was not checked against the DNA. TRBV21-1 is given as a pseudogene. The CDR3 runs to 17 residues.

V gene TRBV2 combines with J gene TRBJ1-5; D is perhaps TRBD1 (6 bases). The CDR3 consists of 15 residues. The germline gives CDR1 SNHLY, CDR2 FYNNEI. With 5 bases removed from V and 4 bases from J, the gap between germline ends came to 15 bases. CDR3 DNA sequence: TGTGCCAGCAGTTACCCAGGGGAGGGTAATCAGCCCCAGCATTTT. It is translated as CASSYPGEGNQPQHF.

V usage is TRBV6-5 and J usage is TRBJ2-1; 11 nucleotides align to TRBD1. This CDR3 has 16 residues. With 2 bases clipped from V and 4 bases from J, the junction kept 4 bases outside the gene matches. Germline V lookup: CDR1 MNHEY, CDR2 SVGAGI. The CDR3 sequence: CASSYAGTGGYNEQFF. The DNA for the CDR3 is TGTGCCAGCAGTTACGCCGGGACAGGGGGATACAATGAGCAGTTCTTC.